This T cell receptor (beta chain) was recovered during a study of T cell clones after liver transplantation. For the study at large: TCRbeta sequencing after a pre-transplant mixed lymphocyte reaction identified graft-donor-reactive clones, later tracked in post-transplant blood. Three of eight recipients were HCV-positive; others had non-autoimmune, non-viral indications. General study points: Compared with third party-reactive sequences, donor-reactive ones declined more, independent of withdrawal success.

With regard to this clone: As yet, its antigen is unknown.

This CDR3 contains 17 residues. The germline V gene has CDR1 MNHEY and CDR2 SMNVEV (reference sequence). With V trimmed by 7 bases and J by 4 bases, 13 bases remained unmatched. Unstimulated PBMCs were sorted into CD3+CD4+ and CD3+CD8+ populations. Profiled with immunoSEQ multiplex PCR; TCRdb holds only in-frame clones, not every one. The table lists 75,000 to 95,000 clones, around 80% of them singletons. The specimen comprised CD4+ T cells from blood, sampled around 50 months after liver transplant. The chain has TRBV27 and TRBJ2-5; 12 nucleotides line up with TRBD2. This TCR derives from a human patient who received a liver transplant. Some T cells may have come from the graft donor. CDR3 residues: CASKKQPGLAGAETQYF. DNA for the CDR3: TGTGCCAGCAAAAAACAACCGGGACTAGCGGGCGCAGAGACCCAGTACTTC.